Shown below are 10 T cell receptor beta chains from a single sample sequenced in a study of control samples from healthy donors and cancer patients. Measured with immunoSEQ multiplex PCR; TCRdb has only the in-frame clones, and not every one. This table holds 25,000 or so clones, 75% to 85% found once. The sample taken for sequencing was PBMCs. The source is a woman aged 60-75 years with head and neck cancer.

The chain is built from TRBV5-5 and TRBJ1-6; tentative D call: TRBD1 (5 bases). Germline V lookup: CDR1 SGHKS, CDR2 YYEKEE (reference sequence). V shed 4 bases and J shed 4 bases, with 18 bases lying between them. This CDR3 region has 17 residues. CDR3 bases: TGTGCCAGCAGCCTGCGTGGGGCAGGGACTTATAATTCACCCCTCCACTTT. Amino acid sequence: CASSLRGAGTYNSPLHF. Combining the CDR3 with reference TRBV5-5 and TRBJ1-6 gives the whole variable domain DAGVTQSPTHLIKTRGQQVTLRCSPISGHKSVSWYQQVLGQGPQFIFQYYEKEERGRGNFPDRFSARQFPNYSSELNVNALLLGDSALYLCASSLRGAGTYNSPLHFGNGTRLTVT.

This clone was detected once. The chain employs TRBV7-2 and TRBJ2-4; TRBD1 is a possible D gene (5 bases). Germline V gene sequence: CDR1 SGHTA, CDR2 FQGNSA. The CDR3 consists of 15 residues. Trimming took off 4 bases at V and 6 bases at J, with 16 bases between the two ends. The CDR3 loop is CASSSTNRRGNIQYF. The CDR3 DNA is TGTGCCAGCAGCTCCACGAACAGGAGAGGAAACATTCAGTACTTC.

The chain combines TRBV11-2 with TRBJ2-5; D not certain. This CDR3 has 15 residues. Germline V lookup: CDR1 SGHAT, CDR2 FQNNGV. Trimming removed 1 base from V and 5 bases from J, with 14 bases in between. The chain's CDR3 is CASSLVPASRETQYF. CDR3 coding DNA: TGTGCCAGCAGCTTAGTCCCGGCTAGTCGTGAGACCCAGTACTTC. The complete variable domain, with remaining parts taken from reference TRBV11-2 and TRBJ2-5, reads EAGVAQSPRYKIIEKRQSVAFWCNPISGHATLYWYQQILGQGPKLLIQFQNNGVVDDSQLPKDRFSAERLKGVDSTLKIQPAKLEDSAVYLCASSLVPASRETQYFGPGTRLLVL.

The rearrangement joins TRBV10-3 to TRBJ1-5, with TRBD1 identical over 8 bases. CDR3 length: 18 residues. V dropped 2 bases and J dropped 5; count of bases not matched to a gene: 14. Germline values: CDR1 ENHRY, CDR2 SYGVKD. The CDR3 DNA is TGTGCCATCAGTGAGCGGACAGGGACCGGGAGGGCCTATCAGCCCCAGCATTTT. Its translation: CAISERTGTGRAYQPQHF.

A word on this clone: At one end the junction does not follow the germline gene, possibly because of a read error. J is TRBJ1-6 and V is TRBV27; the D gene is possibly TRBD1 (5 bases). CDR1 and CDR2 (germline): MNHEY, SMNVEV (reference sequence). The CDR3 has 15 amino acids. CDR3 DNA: TGTGTCAGCAGTAAGTGGGCGGGGGATAATTCACCCCTCCACTTT. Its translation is CVSSKWAGDNSPLHF.

CDR3 amino acids: CASSIAAGSPYNEQFF. DNA of the CDR3: TGTGCCAGTAGTATAGCGGCAGGGTCACCCTACAATGAGCAGTTCTTC. J is TRBJ2-1 and V is TRBV19, with a possible D match to TRBD1 (5 bases). Germline V gene lookup returns CDR1 LNHDA and CDR2 SQIVND (reference sequence). The CDR3 is made up of 16 amino acids. The germline V and J ends were trimmed by 1 base and 2 bases, with 12 bases remaining between them.

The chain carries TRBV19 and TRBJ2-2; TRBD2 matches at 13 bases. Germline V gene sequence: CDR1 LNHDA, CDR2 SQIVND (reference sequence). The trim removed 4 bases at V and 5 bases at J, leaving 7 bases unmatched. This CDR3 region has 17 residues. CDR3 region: CASSKLAGGQWTGELFF. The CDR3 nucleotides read TGTGCCAGTAGTAAACTAGCGGGAGGGCAGTGGACCGGGGAGCTGTTTTTT.

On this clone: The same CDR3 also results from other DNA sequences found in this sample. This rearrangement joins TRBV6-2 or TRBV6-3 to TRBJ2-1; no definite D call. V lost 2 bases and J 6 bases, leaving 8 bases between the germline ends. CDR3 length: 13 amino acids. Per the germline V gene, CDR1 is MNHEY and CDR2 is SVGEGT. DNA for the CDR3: TGTGCCAGCAGTTACACCTCGTTCAATGAGCAGTTCTTC. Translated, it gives CASSYTSFNEQFF.

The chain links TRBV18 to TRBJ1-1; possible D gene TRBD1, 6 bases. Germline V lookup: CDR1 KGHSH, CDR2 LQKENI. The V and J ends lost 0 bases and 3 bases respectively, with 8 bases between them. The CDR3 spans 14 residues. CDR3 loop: CASSPPQGYTEAFF. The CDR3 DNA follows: TGTGCCAGCTCACCACCGCAGGGGTACACTGAAGCTTTCTTT.

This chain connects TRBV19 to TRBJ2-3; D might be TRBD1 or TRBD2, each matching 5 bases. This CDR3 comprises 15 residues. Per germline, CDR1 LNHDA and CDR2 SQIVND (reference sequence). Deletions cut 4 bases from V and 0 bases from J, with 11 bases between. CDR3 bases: TGTGCCAGTAGTAACCGGGACGGTAGCACAGATACGCAGTATTTT. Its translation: CASSNRDGSTDTQYF.